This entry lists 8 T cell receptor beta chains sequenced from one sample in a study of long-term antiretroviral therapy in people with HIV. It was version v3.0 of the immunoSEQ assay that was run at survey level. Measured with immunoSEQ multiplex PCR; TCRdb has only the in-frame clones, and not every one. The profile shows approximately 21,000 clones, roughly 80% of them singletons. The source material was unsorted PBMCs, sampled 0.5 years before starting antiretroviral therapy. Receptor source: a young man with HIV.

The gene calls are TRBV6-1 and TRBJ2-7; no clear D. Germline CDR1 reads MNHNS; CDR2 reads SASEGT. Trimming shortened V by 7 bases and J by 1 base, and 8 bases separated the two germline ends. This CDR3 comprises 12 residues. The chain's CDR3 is CASTEQSYEQYF. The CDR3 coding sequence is TGTGCCAGCACCGAGCAATCCTACGAGCAGTACTTC.

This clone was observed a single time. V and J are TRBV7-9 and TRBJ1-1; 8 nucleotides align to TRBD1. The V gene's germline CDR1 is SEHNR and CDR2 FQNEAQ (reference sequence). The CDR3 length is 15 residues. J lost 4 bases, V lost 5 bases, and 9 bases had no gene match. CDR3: CASSVPDREGTEAFF. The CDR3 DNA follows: TGTGCCAGCAGCGTCCCGGACAGGGAGGGCACTGAAGCTTTCTTT.

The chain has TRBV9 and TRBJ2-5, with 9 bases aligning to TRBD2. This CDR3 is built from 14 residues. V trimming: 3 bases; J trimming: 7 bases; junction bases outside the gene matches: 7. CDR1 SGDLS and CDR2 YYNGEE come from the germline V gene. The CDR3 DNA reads TGTGCCAGCAGCGATAGATTAGCGGGGGTGACCCAGTACTTC. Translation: CASSDRLAGVTQYF.

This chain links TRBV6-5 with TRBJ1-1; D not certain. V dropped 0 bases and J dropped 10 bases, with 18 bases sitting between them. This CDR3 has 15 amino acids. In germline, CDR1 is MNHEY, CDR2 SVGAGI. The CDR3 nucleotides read TGTGCCAGCAGTTACTCGGTGGAGGGTGGGATTGGAGCTTTCTTT. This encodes CASSYSVEGGIGAFF.

In DNA form, the CDR3 reads TGTGCCAGCAGGCAGGGTCGAGAGACCCAGTACTTC. Translation: CASRQGRETQYF. The chain uses TRBV27 and TRBJ2-5, with a tentative D call TRBD1 (5 bases). Germline V CDR1 and CDR2: MNHEY, SMNVEV (reference sequence). The germline V and J ends were trimmed by 6 bases and 4 bases, with 9 bases remaining between them. This CDR3 has 12 amino acids.

CDR3 DNA: TGCGCCAGCAGCCAAGATTTTGCCCAGGACACAGATACGCAGTATTTT. This gives the protein CASSQDFAQDTDTQYF. The chain has TRBV4-1 and TRBJ2-3; no clear D. The germline gives CDR1 MGHRA, CDR2 YSYEKL. This CDR3 has 16 residues. Trimming pared 0 bases from V and 2 bases from J, leaving 12 bases between.

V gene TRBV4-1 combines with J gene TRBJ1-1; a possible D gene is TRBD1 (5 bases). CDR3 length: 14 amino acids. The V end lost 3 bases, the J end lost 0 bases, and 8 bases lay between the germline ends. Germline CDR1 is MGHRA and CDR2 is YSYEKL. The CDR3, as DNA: TGCGCCAGCAGCCAGGGGGGGATGAACACTGAAGCTTTCTTT. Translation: CASSQGGMNTEAFF.

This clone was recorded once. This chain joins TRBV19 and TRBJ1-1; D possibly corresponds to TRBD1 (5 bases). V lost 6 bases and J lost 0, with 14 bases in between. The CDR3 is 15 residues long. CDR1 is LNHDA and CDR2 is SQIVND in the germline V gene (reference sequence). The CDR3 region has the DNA TGTGCCAGTAGCGGGGGGAGGTCCCTGAACACTGAAGCTTTCTTT. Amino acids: CASSGGRSLNTEAFF. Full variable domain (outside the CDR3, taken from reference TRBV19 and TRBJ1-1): DGGITQSPKYLFRKEGQNVTLSCEQNLNHDAMYWYRQDPGQGLRLIYYSQIVNDFQKGDIAEGYSVSREKKESFPLTVTSAQKNPTAFYLCASSGGRSLNTEAFFGQGTRLTVV.